The rows below give T cell receptor beta chains drawn from one sample of a study of blood T cell repertoires in COVID-19. Repertoires were generated with immunoSEQ multiplex PCR, while TCRdb's copy carries only in-frame clones and drops some. The table lists around 150,000 clones, around 81% of them singletons. Sequencing was performed on peripheral blood. The receptors derive from a man in his sixties with active or convalescent COVID-19. Both conserved end residues are part of each CDR3. A D gene is named only where the DNA matches it firmly.

J,D,V,CDR3,DNA
TRBJ2-1,TRBD2,TRBV3-1/TRBV3-2,CASSHGTSGRGSYNEQFF,TGTGCCAGCAGCCACGGGACTAGCGGGAGAGGCTCCTACAATGAGCAGTTCTTC
TRBJ2-3,.,TRBV27,CASSLTRVRDTQYF,TGTGCCAGCAGTCTAACCAGGGTTCGGGATACGCAGTATTTT
TRBJ1-2,TRBD1,TRBV3-1/TRBV3-2,CASSRTGVSGYTF,TGTGCCAGCAGCCGGACAGGGGTTAGTGGCTACACCTTC
TRBJ2-5,TRBD2,TRBV11-3,CASSSTSVGETQYF,TGTGCCAGCAGCTCGACTAGCGTGGGAGAGACCCAGTACTTC
TRBJ2-2,.,TRBV5-5,CASSYYGGTGELFF,TGTGCCAGCAGTTATTACGGGGGCACCGGGGAGCTGTTTTTT
TRBJ1-6,.,TRBV6-5,CASRGKDNSPLHF,TGTGCCAGCCGGGGGAAGGATAATTCACCCCTCCACTTT
TRBJ1-5,TRBD1,TRBV19,CASRIWQGASQPQHF,TGTGCCAGTAGAATTTGGCAGGGGGCCAGTCAGCCCCAGCATTTT
TRBJ1-1,.,TRBV20-1,CSASRQVYTEAFF,TGCAGTGCTAGTAGGCAGGTATACACTGAAGCTTTCTTT
TRBJ2-5,.,TRBV5-1,CASSLAVGRQQETQYF,TGCGCCAGCAGCTTGGCCGTCGGCAGGCAACAAGAGACCCAGTACTTC
TRBJ2-1,TRBD2,TRBV4-2,CASSQASLAGASEQFF,TGTGCCAGCAGCCAAGCAAGCCTAGCGGGAGCGAGTGAGCAGTTCTTC
TRBJ1-1,TRBD1,TRBV25-1,CASSGTGWSAFF,TGTGCCAGCAGCGGGACAGGGTGGTCGGCTTTCTTT